This TCR beta chain derives from a study of early T cells in non-severe SARS-CoV-2 infection. General observations from the study: Using VDJdb, the matching emphasized anti-spike CD8 responses while missing private and CD4 specificities.

Researchers attached unique molecular identifiers to individual cDNA molecules. TCRdb passed the 5' RACE reads through MiXCR, listing each CDR3 protein once. The sample lists 50,000 to 65,000 distinct CDR3 sequences; around 20% were seen once. Between the trimmed V and J ends, which lost 1 base and 4 bases, there was a span of 10 bases. The CDR3 has 15 residues. Germline CDR1 LNHDA, CDR2 SQIVND (reference sequence). Concerning this clonotype: What it recognizes is unknown.

The TCR originated in an adult who was a healthcare worker with PCR-confirmed SARS-CoV-2 infection or an uninfected control (not recorded which). The chain joins TRBV19 to TRBJ2-2, with TRBD1 as a possible D gene (5 bases). The specimen comprised whole blood, sampled at baseline. Written as DNA, the CDR3 is TGTGCCAGTAGTATAGTGTTGCAGGGCACCGGGGAGCTGTTTTTT. It specifies CASSIVLQGTGELFF.